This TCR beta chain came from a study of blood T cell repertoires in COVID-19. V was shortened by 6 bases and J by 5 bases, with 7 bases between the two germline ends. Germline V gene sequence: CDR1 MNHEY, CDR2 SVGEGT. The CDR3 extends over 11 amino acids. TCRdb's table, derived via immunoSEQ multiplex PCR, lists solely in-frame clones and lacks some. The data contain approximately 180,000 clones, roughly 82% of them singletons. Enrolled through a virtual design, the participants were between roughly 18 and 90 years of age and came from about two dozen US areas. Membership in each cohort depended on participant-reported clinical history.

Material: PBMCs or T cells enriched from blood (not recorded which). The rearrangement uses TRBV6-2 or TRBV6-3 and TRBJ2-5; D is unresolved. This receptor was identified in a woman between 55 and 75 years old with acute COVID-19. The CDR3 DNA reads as TGTGCCAGCAGCGAACGGGAGACCCAGTACTTC. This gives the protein CASSERETQYF.